This T cell receptor (beta chain) was observed in a study of human T cells and chemical hapten exposure (dated by TCRdb to 2020 to 2022). Turning to the overall study: For sensitization, 2% DPC in acetone was applied to a roughly 2 cm by roughly 2 cm area of upper inner arm skin. Peripheral blood TCR repertoire changes were tracked in vivo in alopecia patients during primary and secondary sensitization to the hapten diphenylcyclopropenone (DPC). Blood for TCR sequencing was provided by twenty-nine alopecia patients at one to four time points (pre-sensitization, 2, 6 and 24 weeks). Blood samples were taken from patients before sensitization (week 0) and at 2, 6 and about 24 weeks after DPC sensitization. The mostly female patient cohort included alopecia areata with under or over 50% scalp involvement, alopecia totalis and alopecia universalis. Patients additionally received weekly therapeutic DPC doses to the scalp throughout the approximately 25-week study period. Patch testing was done on the upper back using Finn chambers containing 0.01% DPC, and results were scored after 6 days according to International Contact Dermatitis Research Group standards. Libraries were pooled for sequencing, and variation in per-sample TCR yields was attributed mainly to small differences in library volumes within the pool.

Libraries were built with RACE. Sequencer: NextSeq 500. During library preparation, unique molecular identifiers were attached to individual cDNA molecules so that TCRs could be counted quantitatively and reproducibly. Each blood RNA sample was used to sequence both TCR alpha and TCR beta chains. For the original study's pipeline: A median of roughly 100,000 TCRs per sample was observed, with a range of about 23,224 to 700,000. The Decombinator software suite was used to annotate the V, J and CDR3 of the TCR reads. For the PS versus PT1 abundance plots, all samples were subsampled to the same number of TCRs (28,000). Expanded TCRs were defined as absent before sensitization and observed at least eight times at the 2-week time point. TCRdb reprocessing: public reads trimmed at Q25 with fastp, clones called with MiXCR, in-frame beta chains kept. Each record represents a unique CDR3 protein, reported with the most common genes and DNA among its rows. What appears here as the V and J calls and clone size reflects TCRdb's work, not the paper's. The sample includes about 120,000 distinct CDR3 sequences, with approximately 13% observed a single time. The leading ten clones occupy approximately 2.6% of the sample.

For this clonotype: The specificity of this receptor is unknown. No base quality information exists; no much larger clone differs at one position.

The CDR3 goes from the cysteine to the phenylalanine over 14 residues. The DNA shown is the 42-base CDR3, in frame from base 1. As encoded in the germline V gene (reference sequence), CDR1 is MNHEY while CDR2 is SMNVEV. The junction shows trimming of 0 bases on V and 7 bases on J, plus 12 bases between the germline ends. Overall study results and their limits: All patients had alopecia, a presumed autoimmune disease, so their immune response might differ from that of healthy individuals. DPC sensitization did not change how many TCRs were above 1 in 1000 frequency, and no evidence was found of alterations in global repertoire structure. Repeated subsampling changed both the strength of the expansion versus patch-test correlation and the threshold at which the correlation became significant. Expanded TCRs formed significantly more large CDR3 similarity clusters than pre-sensitization or healthy control sets, consistent with antigen-driven responses. Patch test score was positively correlated with the number of PT1 expanded TCRs, with significance at thresholds 8, 16 and 32 but not at 4.

The time point label, read with the paper, signifies: pre-sensitization, week 0. The label giving this sample's treatment or condition can be read as: therapeutic diphenylcyclopropenone sensitization with weekly scalp DPC. Blood at each patch-test visit was drawn before the patch test was applied. To be eligible, patients had to be aged 18 to 70, diagnosed with alopecia and judged suitable for DPC therapy, while pregnant patients were excluded. Total RNA was extracted from unfractionated whole blood collected in Tempus Blood RNA tubes. The receptor's source is a woman aged 18-29 years with alopecia areata. Some clones in this sample may be carry-over from other donors' samples. The specimen comprised whole blood, sampled in connection with sensitization to the hapten diphenylcyclopropenone (DPC). Recombination linked TRBV27 to TRBJ2-5; tentative D gene TRBD1, with 5 bases matching. For the CDR3, the sequence is CASSLSDRPGTQYF. The base sequence is TGTGCCAGCAGTTTATCCGACAGACCCGGGACCCAGTACTTC.